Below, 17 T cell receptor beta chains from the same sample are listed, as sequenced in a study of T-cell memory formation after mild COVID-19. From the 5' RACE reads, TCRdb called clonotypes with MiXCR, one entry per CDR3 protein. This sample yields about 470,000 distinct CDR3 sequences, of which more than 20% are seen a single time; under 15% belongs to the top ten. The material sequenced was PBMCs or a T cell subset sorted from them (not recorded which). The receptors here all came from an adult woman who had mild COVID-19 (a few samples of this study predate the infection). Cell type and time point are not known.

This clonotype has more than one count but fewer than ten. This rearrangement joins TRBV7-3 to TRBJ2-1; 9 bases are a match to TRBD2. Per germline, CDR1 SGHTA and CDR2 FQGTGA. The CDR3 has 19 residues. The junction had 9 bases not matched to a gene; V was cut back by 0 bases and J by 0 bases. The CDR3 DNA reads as TGTGCCAGCAGCTTAACTGGTAGCGGGGGAGCCCGCTCCTACAATGAGCAGTTCTTC. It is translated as CASSLTGSGGARSYNEQFF. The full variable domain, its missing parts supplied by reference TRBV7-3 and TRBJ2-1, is GAGVSQTPSNKVTEKGKYVELRCDPISGHTALYWYRQSLGQGPEFLIYFQGTGAADDSGLPNDRFFAVRPEGSVSTLKIQRTERGDSAVYLCASSLTGSGGARSYNEQFFGPGTRLTVL.

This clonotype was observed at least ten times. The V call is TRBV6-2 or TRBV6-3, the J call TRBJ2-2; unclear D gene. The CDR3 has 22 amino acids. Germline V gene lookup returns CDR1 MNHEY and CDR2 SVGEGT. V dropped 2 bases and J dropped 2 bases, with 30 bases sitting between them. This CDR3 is CASSYLLEFWVAVPTNTGELFF. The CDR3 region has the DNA TGTGCCAGCAGTTACCTGCTGGAATTTTGGGTTGCAGTTCCCACAAACACCGGGGAGCTGTTTTTT.

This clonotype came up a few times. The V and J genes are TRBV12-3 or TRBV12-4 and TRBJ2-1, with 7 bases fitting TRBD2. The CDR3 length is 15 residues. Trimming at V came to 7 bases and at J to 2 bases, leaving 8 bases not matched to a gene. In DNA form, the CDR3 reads TGTGCCAGCATGATGGGCGGGAGCACCTACAATGAGCAGTTCTTC. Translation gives CASMMGGSTYNEQFF.

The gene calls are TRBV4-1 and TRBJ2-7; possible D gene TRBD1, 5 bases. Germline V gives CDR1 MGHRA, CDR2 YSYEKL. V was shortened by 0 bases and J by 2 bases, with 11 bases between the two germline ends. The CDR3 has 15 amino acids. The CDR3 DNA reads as TGCGCCAGCAGCCAAGAGGCCGGACACCCCTACGAGCAGTACTTC. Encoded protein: CASSQEAGHPYEQYF.

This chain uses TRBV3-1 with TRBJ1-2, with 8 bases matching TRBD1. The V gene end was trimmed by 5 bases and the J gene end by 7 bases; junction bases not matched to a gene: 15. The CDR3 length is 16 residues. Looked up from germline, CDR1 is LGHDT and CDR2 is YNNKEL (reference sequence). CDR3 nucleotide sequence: TGTGCCAGCAGCGATCCCGCCGGACAGGGTCCATTTGGCTACACCTTC. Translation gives CASSDPAGQGPFGYTF.

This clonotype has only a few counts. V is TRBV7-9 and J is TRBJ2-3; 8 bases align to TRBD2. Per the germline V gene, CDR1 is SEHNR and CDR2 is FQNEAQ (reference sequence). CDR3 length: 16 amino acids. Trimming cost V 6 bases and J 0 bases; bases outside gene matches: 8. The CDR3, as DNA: TGTGCCAGCAGGCTTTTAGCGGGGCTAAGCACAGATACGCAGTATTTT. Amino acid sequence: CASRLLAGLSTDTQYF.

In DNA form, the CDR3 reads TGTGCCAGTAGTAGGACAGCCGCGAACACCGGGGAGCTGTTTTTT. Translating gives CASSRTAANTGELFF. The V gene is TRBV19, the J gene TRBJ2-2, with D possibly being TRBD1 (6 bases). V was trimmed by 4 bases and J by 0 bases, leaving 9 bases between them. Germline V gene data show CDR1 as LNHDA and CDR2 as SQIVND (reference sequence). This CDR3 region has 15 residues.

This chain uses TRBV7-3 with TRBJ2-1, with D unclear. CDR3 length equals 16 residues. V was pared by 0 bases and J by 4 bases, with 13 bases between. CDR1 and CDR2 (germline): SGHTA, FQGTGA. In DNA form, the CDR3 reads TGTGCCAGCAGCTTAACGGCGACCCGAACGTACAATGAGCAGTTCTTC. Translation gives CASSLTATRTYNEQFF.

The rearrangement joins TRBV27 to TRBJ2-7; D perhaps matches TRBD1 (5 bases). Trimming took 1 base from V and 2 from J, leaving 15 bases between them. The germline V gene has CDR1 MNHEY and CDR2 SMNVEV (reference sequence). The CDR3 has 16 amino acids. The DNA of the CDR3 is TGTGCCAGCAGTTTATTAGGGCAGGACACCCCCTACGAGCAGTACTTC. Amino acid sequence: CASSLLGQDTPYEQYF.

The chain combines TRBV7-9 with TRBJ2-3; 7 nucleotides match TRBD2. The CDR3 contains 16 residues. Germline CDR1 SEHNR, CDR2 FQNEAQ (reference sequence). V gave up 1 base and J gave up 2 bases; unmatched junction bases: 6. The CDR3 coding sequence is TGTGCCAGCAGCTTAGTCGCTAGCGGACTCACAGATACGCAGTATTTT. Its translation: CASSLVASGLTDTQYF.

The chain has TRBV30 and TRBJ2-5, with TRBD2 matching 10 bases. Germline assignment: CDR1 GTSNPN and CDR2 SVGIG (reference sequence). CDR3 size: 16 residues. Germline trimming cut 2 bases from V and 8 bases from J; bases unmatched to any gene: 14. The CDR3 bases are TGTGCCTGGAGTAGGGCTAGCGGGAGCTATTTGATAACCCAGTACTTC. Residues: CAWSRASGSYLITQYF. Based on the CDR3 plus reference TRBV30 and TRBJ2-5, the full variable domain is SQTIHQWPATLVQPVGSPLSLECTVEGTSNPNLYWYRQAAGRGLQLLFYSVGIGQISSEVPQNLSASRPQDRQFILSSKKLLLSDSGFYLCAWSRASGSYLITQYFGPGTRLLVL.

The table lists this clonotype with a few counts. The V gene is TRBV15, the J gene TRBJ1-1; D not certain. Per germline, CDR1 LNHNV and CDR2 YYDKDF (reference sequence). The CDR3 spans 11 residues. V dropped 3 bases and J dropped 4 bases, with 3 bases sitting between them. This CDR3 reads CATSRSTEAFF. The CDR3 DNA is TGTGCCACCAGCAGGTCCACTGAAGCTTTCTTT. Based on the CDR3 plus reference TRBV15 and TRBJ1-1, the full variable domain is DAMVIQNPRYQVTQFGKPVTLSCSQTLNHNVMYWYQQKSSQAPKLLFHYYDKDFNNEADTPDNFQSRRPNTSFCFLDIRSPGLGDTAMYLCATSRSTEAFFGQGTRLTVV.

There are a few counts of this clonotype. For the CDR3, the DNA is TGTGCCAGCAGCCCTGGGACTCGCTCCTACAATGAGCAGTTCTTC. Translation: CASSPGTRSYNEQFF. The chain couples TRBV7-9 to TRBJ2-1; a possible D gene is TRBD2 (6 bases). V was clipped by 5 bases and J by 0 bases, with 11 bases between them. The CDR3 loop spans 15 amino acids. Per germline, CDR1 SEHNR and CDR2 FQNEAQ (reference sequence).

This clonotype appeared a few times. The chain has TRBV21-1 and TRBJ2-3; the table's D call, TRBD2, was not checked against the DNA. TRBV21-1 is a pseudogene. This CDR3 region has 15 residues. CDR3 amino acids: CASSALRGGTDTQYF. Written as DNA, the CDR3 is TGTGCCAGCAGCGCCCTGCGGGGGGGCACAGATACGCAGTATTTT.

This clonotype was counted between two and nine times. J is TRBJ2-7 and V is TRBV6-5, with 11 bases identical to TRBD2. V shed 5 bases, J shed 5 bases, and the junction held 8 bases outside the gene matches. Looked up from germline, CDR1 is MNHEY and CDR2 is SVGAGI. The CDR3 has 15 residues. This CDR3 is CASSDSSGRFDEQYF. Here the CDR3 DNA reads TGTGCCAGCAGTGATTCTAGCGGGAGGTTCGACGAGCAGTACTTC.

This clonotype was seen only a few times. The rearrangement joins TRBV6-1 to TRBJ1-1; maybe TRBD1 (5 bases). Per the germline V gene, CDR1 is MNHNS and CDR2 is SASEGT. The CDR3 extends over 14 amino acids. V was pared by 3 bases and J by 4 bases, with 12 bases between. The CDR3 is CASSDSLGGTEAFF. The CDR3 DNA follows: TGTGCCAGCAGTGACTCTCTCGGGGGCACTGAAGCTTTCTTT.

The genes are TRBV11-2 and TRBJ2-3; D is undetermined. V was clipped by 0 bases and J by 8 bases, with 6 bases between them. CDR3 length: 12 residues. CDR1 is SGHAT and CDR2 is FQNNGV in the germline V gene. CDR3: CASSLDRGTQYF. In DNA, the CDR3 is TGTGCCAGCAGCTTAGATCGTGGTACGCAGTATTTT. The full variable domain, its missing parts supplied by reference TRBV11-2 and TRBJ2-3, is EAGVAQSPRYKIIEKRQSVAFWCNPISGHATLYWYQQILGQGPKLLIQFQNNGVVDDSQLPKDRFSAERLKGVDSTLKIQPAKLEDSAVYLCASSLDRGTQYFGPGTRLTVL.